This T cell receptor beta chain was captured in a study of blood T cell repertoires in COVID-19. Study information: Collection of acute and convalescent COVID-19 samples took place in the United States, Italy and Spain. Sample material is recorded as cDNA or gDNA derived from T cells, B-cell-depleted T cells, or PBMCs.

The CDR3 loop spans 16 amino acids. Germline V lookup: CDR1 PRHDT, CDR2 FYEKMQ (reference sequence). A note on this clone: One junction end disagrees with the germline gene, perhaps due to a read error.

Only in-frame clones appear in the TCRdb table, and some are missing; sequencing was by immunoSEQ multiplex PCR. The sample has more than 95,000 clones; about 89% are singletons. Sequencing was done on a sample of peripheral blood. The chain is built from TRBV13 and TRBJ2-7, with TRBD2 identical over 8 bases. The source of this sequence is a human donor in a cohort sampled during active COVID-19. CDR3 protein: CASSPRLSGSSSEQYF. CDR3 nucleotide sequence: TGTGCCAGCAGCCCACGCCTGAGCGGGAGTTCCTCCGAGCAGTACTTC.